A selection of T cell receptor beta chains follows, all from one sample in a study of blood T cell repertoires in COVID-19. Produced via immunoSEQ multiplex PCR; TCRdb's table is partial and in-frame only. The sample consists of 90,000 to 100,000 clones, under 90% of them appearing once. The sequencing sample was made of peripheral blood. Receptors were obtained from a man between 60 and 75 years old with COVID-19, enrolled during active disease. Each CDR3 is given with its conserved first and last residue. A D gene is named only where the DNA matches it firmly. Not all rows give a size; the values are once, few, many and, for expanded clones, a class.

-	TRBV6-5	-	TRBJ1-1	TGTGCCAGCAGTAGGGGCATTGGGGGGGAAGCTTTCTTT	CASSRGIGGEAFF
-	TRBV18	-	TRBJ2-7	TGTGCCAGCTCCCCTACTCTGAGCTCCTACGAGCAGTACTTC	CASSPTLSSYEQYF
-	TRBV4-2	TRBD2	TRBJ2-7	TGTGCCAGCAGCCAAGGACTAGCGGGACCGGACGAGCAGTACTTC	CASSQGLAGPDEQYF
-	TRBV24-1	-	TRBJ2-6	TGTGCCACCAGTGACACTCTCTCTGGGGCCAACGTCCTGACTTTC	CATSDTLSGANVLTF
-	TRBV4-3	TRBD1	TRBJ1-1	TGCGCCAGCAGACGCAGGGGGGACACTGAAGCTTTCTTT	CASRRRGDTEAFF
-	TRBV9	-	TRBJ2-4	TGTGCCAGCAGCACCAGACAGGATGGAGACATTCAGTACTTC	CASSTRQDGDIQYF
-	TRBV14	TRBD2	TRBJ2-3	TGTGCCAGCAGCCAAGAACTAGCGGGGTCCCGTACGCAGTATTTT	CASSQELAGSRTQYF
-	TRBV30	-	TRBJ1-4	TGTGCCTGGAGTGGCAGGGGCCCTGAAAAACTGTTTTTT	CAWSGRGPEKLFF
-	TRBV19	-	TRBJ2-7	TGTGCCAGTACCCCCCAGACAGGCCCCTACGAGCAGTACTTC	CASTPQTGPYEQYF
-	TRBV9	-	TRBJ1-3	TGTGCCAGCAGCGTGAGGGCCGGCGGAAACACCATATATTTT	CASSVRAGGNTIYF
-	TRBV5-1	TRBD2	TRBJ2-5	TGCGCCAGCAGCTTGGGGACGACTAGCGGGAGCGTGGAGACCCAGTACTTC	CASSLGTTSGSVETQYF
once	TRBV5-1	TRBD2	TRBJ2-1	TGCGCCAGCAGCTTGGATCTAGCGGGAGGCAATGAGCAGTTCTTC	CASSLDLAGGNEQFF
-	TRBV28	TRBD2	TRBJ2-1	TGTGCCAGCAGTCTCCACGGGACTAGCGGAGACCCCTACAATGAGCAGTTCTTC	CASSLHGTSGDPYNEQFF
-	TRBV7-9	-	TRBJ1-3	TGTGCCAGCAGCTTAGTTGCCGCTAGCTCTGGAAACACCATATATTTT	CASSLVAASSGNTIYF
-	TRBV11-2	-	TRBJ2-1	TGTGCCAGCAGCTTCAGGGGACCCTCAAGCTCCTACAATGAGCAGTTCTTC	CASSFRGPSSSYNEQFF
-	TRBV7-2	TRBD1	TRBJ2-7	TGTGCCAGCAGCTTAAACGGGGGACAGGAGAGCGAGCAGTACTTC	CASSLNGGQESEQYF
-	TRBV19	-	TRBJ1-2	TGTGCCAGTAGTGCGGAGGGGACCTATGGCTACACCTTC	CASSAEGTYGYTF
-	TRBV29-1	-	TRBJ1-1	TGCAGCGTCGCCTTGACGAGGGACACTGAAGCTTTCTTT	CSVALTRDTEAFF
-	TRBV20-1	-	TRBJ2-7	TGCAGTGCCAGCCAACGGGGCGAGCAGTACTTC	CSASQRGEQYF
-	TRBV11-3	-	TRBJ2-3	TGTGCCAGCAGCTTAGGATCCAGGGATACGCAGTATTTT	CASSLGSRDTQYF
-	TRBV9	-	TRBJ2-7	TGTGCCAGCAGCCCGGGGATAGCGGACTACGAGCAGTACTTC	CASSPGIADYEQYF
-	TRBV5-4	-	TRBJ1-1	TGTGCCAGCAGCGGGCTGGGGGGGAACACTGAAGCTTTCTTT	CASSGLGGNTEAFF
-	TRBV4-1	TRBD1	TRBJ1-5	TGCGCCAGCAGCCAAGATAGCCGAGGGACAGGGAGCAATCAGCCCCAGCATTTT	CASSQDSRGTGSNQPQHF
-	TRBV5-1	-	TRBJ2-2	TGCGCCAGCAGCTTGAGTATCGTCGGCGGGGAGCTGTTTTTT	CASSLSIVGGELFF
-	TRBV5-6	TRBD1	TRBJ2-1	TGTGCCAGCAGCTTAACGGGACAGGGATACAATGAGCAGTTCTTC	CASSLTGQGYNEQFF
-	TRBV6-6	TRBD2	TRBJ2-2	TGTGCCAGCAGTTACGTGGGAGGGGTCGCCGGGGAGCTGTTTTTT	CASSYVGGVAGELFF
-	TRBV5-1	-	TRBJ2-2	TGCGCCAGCAGCTTTTCCCTTAACACCGGGGAGCTGTTTTTT	CASSFSLNTGELFF
-	TRBV3-1/TRBV3-2	TRBD2	TRBJ2-3	TGTGCCAGTAGCGGGAGGGCCCGGGATACGCAGTATTTT	CASSGRARDTQYF